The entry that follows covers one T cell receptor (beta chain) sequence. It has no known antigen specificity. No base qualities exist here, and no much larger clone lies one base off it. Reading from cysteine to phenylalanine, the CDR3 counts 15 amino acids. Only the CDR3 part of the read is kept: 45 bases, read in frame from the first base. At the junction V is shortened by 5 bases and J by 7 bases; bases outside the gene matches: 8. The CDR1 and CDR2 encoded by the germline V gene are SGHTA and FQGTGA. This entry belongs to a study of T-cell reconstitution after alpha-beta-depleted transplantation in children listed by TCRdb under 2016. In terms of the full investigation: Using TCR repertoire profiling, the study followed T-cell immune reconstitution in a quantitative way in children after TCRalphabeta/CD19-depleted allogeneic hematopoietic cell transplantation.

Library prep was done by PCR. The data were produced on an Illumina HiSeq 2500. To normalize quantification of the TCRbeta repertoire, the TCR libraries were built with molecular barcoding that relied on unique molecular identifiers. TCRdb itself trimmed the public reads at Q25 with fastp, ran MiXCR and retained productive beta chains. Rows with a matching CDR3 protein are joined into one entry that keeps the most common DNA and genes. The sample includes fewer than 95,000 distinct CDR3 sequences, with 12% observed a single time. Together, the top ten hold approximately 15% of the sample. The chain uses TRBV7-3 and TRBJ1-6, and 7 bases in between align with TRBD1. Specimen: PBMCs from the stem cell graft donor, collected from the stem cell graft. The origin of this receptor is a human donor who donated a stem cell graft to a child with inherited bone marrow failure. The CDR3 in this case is CASSARGTENSPLHF. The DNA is TGTGCCAGCAGCGCCAGGGGGACGGAAAATTCACCCCTCCACTTT.